This T cell receptor beta chain was sequenced for a study of CD8+CD57+ T cells in acquired aplastic anemia. The overall study: When averaged, DNA from sorted CD4+ and CD8+ cells came to around 3.4 ug. Findings and limits, study-wide: A set of around 30 CD8+ CDR3 sequences was shared between patients and controls, and these sequences appeared highly expressed in patients. Patients and controls had CD8+ Simpson's diversity values that were not significantly distinct.

The CDR3 contains 14 residues. Unmatched junction bases numbered 0, after V lost 0 bases and J lost 0 bases. CDR1 DFQATT and CDR2 SNEGSKA come from the germline V gene (reference sequence). This clonotype was found a few times. Antigen unknown. Profiling that covered TCR beta VDJ and CDR3 relied on genomic DNA as its template. MiXCR, applied by TCRdb to the reads, yields one record per CDR3 protein. The table shows around 250,000 distinct CDR3 sequences, with approximately 57% occurring only once. The sequenced sample was sorted CD4+, CD8+, or CD8+CD57+ T cells (not recorded which) from PBMCs. This chain connects TRBV20-1 to TRBJ1-1, with 8 bases identical to TRBD1. This TCR derives from a human donor with severe aplastic anemia or a healthy control (not recorded which). The DNA of the CDR3 is TGCAGTGCTAGAGACAGGGGGCTGAACACTGAAGCTTTCTTT. Translation: CSARDRGLNTEAFF.